This TCR beta chain originates from a study of blood T cell repertoires in COVID-19. Per the authors' pipeline: Estimated nucleated cell counts came from reference gene primer amplification. Only in-frame clones appear in the TCRdb table, and some are missing; sequencing was by immunoSEQ multiplex PCR. V and J calls and clone size follow that table, whereas D and trimming were derived from the DNA. The sample consists of more than 80,000 clones, around 84% of them appearing once. This clone was observed once. This CDR3 contains 16 residues. Germline loops: CDR1 SGHAT, CDR2 FQDESV (reference sequence). The V gene end was trimmed by 2 bases and the J gene end by 2 bases; junction bases not matched to a gene: 5.

The rearrangement links TRBV11-1 to TRBJ2-3; the match to TRBD2 covers 9 bases. Sequenced sample: peripheral blood. The sequence was collected from a middle-aged man with acute or convalescent COVID-19. The CDR3 DNA follows: TGTGCCAGCAGCTTAAGGCGGGGGGGCCCCACAGATACGCAGTATTTT. This translates into CASSLRRGGPTDTQYF.